One and the same sample provided the 27 T cell receptor beta chains below, sequenced in a study of PD-1 blockade in classical Hodgkin lymphoma. The time point: cycle 4 day 1 (C4D1), after around six weeks of nivolumab. Following autologous stem cell transplantation, relapse occurred in every patient, and exposure to brentuximab vedotin varied. Measured with immunoSEQ multiplex PCR; TCRdb has only the in-frame clones, and not every one. Counted here are 100,000 or so clones, about 92% occurring once; the ten biggest clones make up 15% to 20%. Sample: peripheral blood mononuclear cells (PBMCs), taken before the fourth cycle of nivolumab. The origin of the receptors is a human donor with classical Hodgkin lymphoma.

The rearrangement links TRBV15 to TRBJ2-1; tentative D call: TRBD2 (5 bases). The V end lost 1 base, the J end lost 9 bases, and 16 bases lay between the germline ends. The CDR3 extends over 15 amino acids. Germline lookup yields CDR1 LNHNV and CDR2 YYDKDF (reference sequence). The CDR3 here is CATSRGGPLRLEQFF. CDR3 in DNA: TGTGCCACCAGCAGAGGAGGGCCATTGAGACTTGAGCAGTTCTTC.

The rearrangement uses TRBV7-9 and TRBJ1-1; D is unclear. This CDR3 comprises 13 residues. The germline gives CDR1 SEHNR, CDR2 FQNEAQ (reference sequence). V was pared by 3 bases and J by 3 bases, with 8 bases between. The CDR3 nucleotides are TGTGCCAGCAGCTTTGCCGGTCACACTGAAGCTTTCTTT. It translates to CASSFAGHTEAFF.

V and J are TRBV2 and TRBJ2-5; D could derive from TRBD1 or TRBD2 (5 bases each). Trimming cost V 6 bases and J 5 bases, with 22 bases left between them. Germline V gene sequence: CDR1 SNHLY, CDR2 FYNNEI. This CDR3 spans 16 amino acids. This CDR3 is CASSETRDPLRETQYF. For the CDR3, the DNA is TGTGCCAGCAGCGAAACTCGGGACCCTCTCCGGGAGACCCAGTACTTC.

The gene calls are TRBV5-1 and TRBJ1-3; no reliable D call. The CDR3 spans 13 residues. CDR1 is SGHRS and CDR2 is YFSETQ in the germline V gene. V shed 4 bases and J shed 2 bases, with 7 bases lying between them. In DNA form, the CDR3 reads TGCGCCAGCAGCCACGTCCCTGGAAACACCATATATTTT. Encoded protein: CASSHVPGNTIYF.

This clone appeared a few times. The V gene is TRBV5-1, the J gene TRBJ1-4; 7 bases line up with TRBD1. J gave up 2 bases and V 4 bases, and 8 bases lay outside the gene matches. The CDR3 extends over 16 amino acids. CDR1 is SGHRS and CDR2 is YFSETQ in the germline V gene. This CDR3 reads CASSMAPTGTNEKLFF. The CDR3 DNA reads as TGCGCCAGCAGCATGGCCCCGACAGGGACTAATGAAAAACTGTTTTTT.

The genes are TRBV5-1 and TRBJ2-7, with 11 bases aligning to TRBD2. V lost 4 bases to trimming and J lost 3 bases; unmatched junction nucleotides: 6. CDR1 is SGHRS and CDR2 is YFSETQ in the germline V gene. The CDR3 covers 15 residues. DNA for the CDR3: TGCGCCAGCAGCCCGGGACTAGCGGACTACTACGAGCAGTACTTC. Translating gives CASSPGLADYYEQYF.

J is TRBJ2-7 and V is TRBV4-1; D gene uncertain. V was trimmed by 1 base and J by 0 bases, leaving 10 bases between them. Germline assignment: CDR1 MGHRA and CDR2 YSYEKL. There are 15 residues in the CDR3. The CDR3 DNA follows: TGCGCCAGCAGCCAAGGCCCAAGGTCCTCCTACGAGCAGTACTTC. Translated, it gives CASSQGPRSSYEQYF.

This chain's CDR3 is CASSPVSRATKDNEQFF. The CDR3 DNA reads as TGTGCCAGTAGTCCCGTATCCCGCGCGACAAAGGACAATGAGCAGTTCTTC. The chain joins TRBV19 to TRBJ2-1; D is unclear. CDR1 is LNHDA, CDR2 SQIVND, per germline (reference sequence). Trimming took 5 bases from V and 5 from J, leaving 22 bases between them. The CDR3 runs to 17 residues.

This clone showed up just a few times. The gene calls are TRBV7-2 and TRBJ1-1; TRBD1 might be the D (6 bases). The germline gives CDR1 SGHTA, CDR2 FQGNSA. This CDR3 is built from 15 residues. V lost 1 base, J lost 2 bases, and 11 bases lay in between. The DNA for the CDR3 is TGTGCCAGCAGCTTAGGTACCAGGGGTAACACTGAAGCTTTCTTT. Protein: CASSLGTRGNTEAFF. Looking up the rest from reference TRBV7-2 and TRBJ1-1 gives the full variable domain: GAGVSQSPSNKVTEKGKDVELRCDPISGHTALYWYRQSLGQGLEFLIYFQGNSAPDKSGLPSDRFSAERTGGSVSTLTIQRTQQEDSAVYLCASSLGTRGNTEAFFGQGTRLTVV.

J is TRBJ1-5 and V is TRBV18; D is ambiguous. The CDR3 length is 13 residues. CDR1 is KGHSH and CDR2 is LQKENI in the germline V gene. V was pared by 2 bases and J by 4 bases, with 6 bases between. CDR3 residues: CASSPARNQPQHF. CDR3 DNA sequence: TGTGCCAGCTCACCAGCAAGGAATCAGCCCCAGCATTTT. Drawing the rest from reference TRBV18 and TRBJ1-5, the complete variable domain is NAGVMQNPRHLVRRRGQEARLRCSPMKGHSHVYWYRQLPEEGLKFMVYLQKENIIDESGMPKERFSAEFPKEGPSILRIQQVVRGDSAAYFCASSPARNQPQHFGDGTRLSIL.

The CDR3: CASSLVLGLYEQYF. Written as DNA, the CDR3 is TGTGCCAGCAGCTTAGTTTTGGGCCTATACGAGCAGTACTTC. The chain couples TRBV11-2 to TRBJ2-7; D is ambiguous. With 1 base removed from V and 4 bases from J, the gap between germline ends came to 11 bases. The germline V gene encodes CDR1 SGHAT and CDR2 FQNNGV. The CDR3 has 14 residues.

The chain recombines TRBV30 with TRBJ2-5, with D hard to call. Germline assignment: CDR1 GTSNPN and CDR2 SVGIG (reference sequence). Trimming cost V 4 bases and J 7 bases, with 10 bases left between them. This CDR3 comprises 11 residues. The CDR3 spells CAWNEVGTQYF. CDR3 nucleotide sequence: TGTGCCTGGAACGAAGTAGGGACCCAGTACTTC.

V gene TRBV19 combines with J gene TRBJ2-3; D is uncertain. CDR3 size: 13 residues. Looked up from germline, CDR1 is LNHDA and CDR2 is SQIVND (reference sequence). The V and J ends lost 6 bases and 6 bases respectively, with 13 bases between them. The CDR3 nucleotides read TGTGCCAGTAGCAAAGAAGGACCGGATACGCAGTATTTT. Protein sequence: CASSKEGPDTQYF.

The genes are TRBV5-1 and TRBJ2-7; D ambiguous. This CDR3 has 12 amino acids. The V end lost 0 bases, the J end lost 7 bases, and 8 bases lay between the germline ends. Germline lookup yields CDR1 SGHRS and CDR2 YFSETQ. The CDR3 is CASSLVRSEQYF. The CDR3 DNA sequence: TGCGCCAGCAGCTTGGTACGCTCAGAGCAGTACTTC.

Only a few counts were recorded for this clone. The chain combines TRBV7-9 with TRBJ1-1, with D possibly TRBD1 on 5 matching bases. Germline V gene lookup returns CDR1 SEHNR and CDR2 FQNEAQ (reference sequence). The V end was cut by 7 bases, the J end by 11 bases, with 14 bases between. This CDR3 spans 11 amino acids. The CDR3 DNA is TGTGCCAGCACCGTCCAGGGTTGGGCTTTCTTT. Protein sequence: CASTVQGWAFF.

The chain joins TRBV15 to TRBJ1-3; D call uncertain. Trimming shortened V by 2 bases and J by 7 bases, and 9 bases separated the two germline ends. Germline assignment: CDR1 LNHNV and CDR2 YYDKDF (reference sequence). The CDR3 is 13 amino acids. CDR3 sequence: CATSRPSKNTIYF. The DNA for the CDR3 is TGTGCCACCAGCAGACCATCTAAGAACACCATATATTTT.

V and J are TRBV7-9 and TRBJ2-1, with 10 bases fitting TRBD2. The CDR3 is 13 residues long. Germline V gene data show CDR1 as SEHNR and CDR2 as FQNEAQ (reference sequence). This CDR3 reads CATGTSVYNEQFF. The CDR3 DNA reads TGTGCGACGGGGACTAGCGTTTACAATGAGCAGTTCTTC.

CDR3 sequence: CAISESTGAYNGYTF. DNA for the CDR3: TGTGCCATCAGTGAGTCGACAGGGGCTTACAATGGCTACACCTTC. The chain recombines TRBV10-3 with TRBJ1-2; 8 nucleotides match TRBD1. Trimming at V came to 0 bases and at J to 6 bases, leaving 6 bases not matched to a gene. Germline assignment: CDR1 ENHRY and CDR2 SYGVKD. This CDR3 spans 15 amino acids.

This clone appeared once. Other DNA sequences in this specimen translate into the identical CDR3. The V and J genes are TRBV27 and TRBJ1-2, with TRBD1 as a possible D gene (6 bases). This CDR3 is 13 amino acids long. Germline CDR1 and CDR2: MNHEY and SMNVEV (reference sequence). Trimming took off 6 bases at V and 4 bases at J, with 12 bases between the two ends. CDR3 DNA sequence: TGTGCCAGCAGCCCAACAGGGTCCTATGGCTACACCTTC. Translation: CASSPTGSYGYTF.

The chain couples TRBV7-9 to TRBJ1-3; D unresolved. V gave up 5 bases and J gave up 5 bases, with 16 bases separating them. Germline V gives CDR1 SEHNR, CDR2 FQNEAQ (reference sequence). The CDR3 spans 15 residues. The CDR3 bases are TGTGCCAGCAGCCCCCTCCCGTTTCGGAGAAACACCATATATTTT. Its translation is CASSPLPFRRNTIYF.

The rearrangement joins TRBV10-2 to TRBJ1-5, with 9 nucleotides matching TRBD1. J lost 6 bases, V lost 2 bases, and 8 bases had no gene match. Germline CDR1 and CDR2: WSHSY and SAAADI. There are 16 residues in the CDR3. The CDR3 sequence is CASSEGGQGLGQPQHF. The CDR3 nucleotides are TGCGCCAGCAGTGAGGGGGGACAGGGCCTCGGTCAGCCCCAGCATTTT.

This rearrangement joins TRBV18 to TRBJ1-1, with TRBD1 matching 7 bases. V lost 3 bases and J lost 8; bases outside the gene matches: 15. Germline CDR1 is KGHSH and CDR2 is LQKENI. The CDR3 totals 16 residues. The CDR3 sequence: CASSPRRQGQSTEAFF. For the CDR3, the DNA is TGTGCCAGCTCACCGAGACGACAGGGACAATCAACCGAAGCTTTCTTT.

The chain recombines TRBV29-1 with TRBJ2-5; D is ambiguous. Between the trimmed V and J ends, which lost 5 bases and 4 bases, there was a span of 5 bases. Germline values: CDR1 SQVTM, CDR2 ANQGSEA. This CDR3 region has 10 residues. DNA of the CDR3: TGCAGCGTTCGTAGAGAGACCCAGTACTTC. As protein: CSVRRETQYF.

V and J are TRBV4-1 and TRBJ2-2; D unclear. Germline lookup yields CDR1 MGHRA and CDR2 YSYEKL. This CDR3 is 14 amino acids long. Trimming removed 1 base from V and 6 bases from J, with 9 bases in between. The CDR3 DNA sequence: TGCGCCAGCAGCCAAGCTTGGCAATCCGGGGAGCTGTTTTTT. Its translation is CASSQAWQSGELFF.

The DNA of the CDR3 is TGTGCCAGCTCAAGACTAGCGGGTCACCCATCGCAGTATTTT. Its translation: CASSRLAGHPSQYF. The V gene is TRBV18, the J gene TRBJ2-3; 10 positions agree with TRBD2. Germline values: CDR1 KGHSH, CDR2 LQKENI. V trimming: 5 bases; J trimming: 10 bases; junction bases outside the gene matches: 9. The CDR3 spans 14 residues.

The chain recombines TRBV19 with TRBJ1-5; D perhaps matches TRBD1 (5 bases). Germline V gene sequence: CDR1 LNHDA, CDR2 SQIVND (reference sequence). Trimming left V 7 bases short and J 0 bases short, with 10 bases between. The CDR3 has 14 amino acids. CDR3 nucleotide sequence: TGTGCCAGTAAGACAGATTTTAGCAATCAGCCCCAGCATTTT. This translates into CASKTDFSNQPQHF. Using reference TRBV19 and TRBJ1-5 for the parts outside the CDR3, the full variable domain is DGGITQSPKYLFRKEGQNVTLSCEQNLNHDAMYWYRQDPGQGLRLIYYSQIVNDFQKGDIAEGYSVSREKKESFPLTVTSAQKNPTAFYLCASKTDFSNQPQHFGDGTRLSIL.

The chain is built from TRBV27 and TRBJ1-1, with D unclear. The germline CDR1 and CDR2 sequences are MNHEY and SMNVEV (reference sequence). This CDR3 contains 13 residues. With 3 bases removed from V and 4 bases from J, the gap between germline ends came to 9 bases. The CDR3 spells CASSLVLGTEAFF. The CDR3 DNA is TGTGCCAGCAGTTTGGTTTTAGGCACTGAAGCTTTCTTT.